The 20 T cell receptor beta chains below come from one sample, sequenced in a study of blood T cell repertoires in COVID-19. Sequenced by immunoSEQ multiplex PCR; TCRdb stores in-frame clones only, minus some. This table holds tens of thousands of clones, about four fifths found once. The sample was peripheral blood. Receptors originate from a man between 65 and 85 years old with acute or convalescent COVID-19.

This clone showed up just a few times. The chain employs TRBV6-5 and TRBJ1-2; TRBD1 matches at 10 bases. Looked up from germline, CDR1 is MNHEY and CDR2 is SVGAGI. The length of the CDR3 is 15 residues. V gave up 0 bases and J gave up 7 bases; unmatched junction bases: 5. The CDR3 is CASSYSRDRGGGYTF. The DNA of the CDR3 is TGTGCCAGCAGTTACTCAAGGGACAGGGGTGGTGGCTACACCTTC.

The rearrangement links TRBV5-4 to TRBJ2-7; 8 bases are a match to TRBD2. CDR3 length: 13 residues. Unmatched junction bases numbered 4, after V lost 3 bases and J lost 5 bases. Germline V lookup: CDR1 SGHNT, CDR2 YYREEE (reference sequence). The CDR3 reads CASSWRRGDEQYF. The CDR3 DNA sequence: TGTGCCAGCAGCTGGCGGCGGGGGGACGAGCAGTACTTC.

This sequence joins TRBV29-1 and TRBJ1-1; 7 nucleotides line up with TRBD1. V trimming: 7 bases; J trimming: 2 bases; junction bases outside the gene matches: 10. Per germline, CDR1 SQVTM and CDR2 ANQGSEA. The CDR3 covers 14 residues. The CDR3 sequence is CSATSTGHNTEAFF. The CDR3, as DNA: TGCAGCGCTACATCGACAGGGCATAACACTGAAGCTTTCTTT. Full variable domain (outside the CDR3, taken from reference TRBV29-1 and TRBJ1-1): SAVISQKPSRDICQRGTSLTIQCQVDSQVTMMFWYRQQPGQSLTLIATANQGSEATYESGFVIDKFPISRPNLTFSTLTVSNMSPEDSSIYLCSATSTGHNTEAFFGQGTRLTVV.

The chain uses TRBV19 and TRBJ2-7; D not certain. In germline, CDR1 is LNHDA, CDR2 SQIVND (reference sequence). Deletions cut 6 bases from V and 1 base from J, with 16 bases between. The CDR3 covers 15 residues. CDR3 coding DNA: TGTGCCAGTAGCCAGGCGAGTGGCCAGTCCTACGAGCAGTACTTC. Translating it yields CASSQASGQSYEQYF.

V is TRBV9 and J is TRBJ1-1; perhaps TRBD1 as D (6 bases). This CDR3 is built from 15 residues. The germline V gene encodes CDR1 SGDLS and CDR2 YYNGEE. V lost 5 bases and J lost 0, with 14 bases in between. The CDR3 DNA follows: TGTGCCAGCAGGCCTCCCGGGACACTGAACACTGAAGCTTTCTTT. Its protein is CASRPPGTLNTEAFF.

This sequence joins TRBV29-1 and TRBJ2-7, with 7 positions matching TRBD1. Looked up from germline, CDR1 is SQVTM and CDR2 is ANQGSEA. With 8 bases clipped from V and 5 bases from J, the junction kept 18 bases outside the gene matches. The CDR3 consists of 15 residues. The DNA for the CDR3 is TGCAGCACCCGGGACAGCTCCCTTTCAGGTGACGAGCAGTACTTC. It is translated as CSTRDSSLSGDEQYF.

The chain uses TRBV7-2 and TRBJ2-2; 8 bases are shared with TRBD2. This CDR3 region has 15 residues. V was clipped by 4 bases and J by 4 bases; unmatched bases: 5. Per the germline V gene, CDR1 is SGHTA and CDR2 is FQGNSA. The CDR3 region has the DNA TGTGCCAGCAGCTCCGGGGGGGCCGGCACCGGGGAGCTGTTTTTT. Residues: CASSSGGAGTGELFF.

The rearrangement links TRBV2 to TRBJ2-7; 10 bases align to TRBD2. The CDR3 has 14 residues. V shed 5 bases and J 5 bases; nucleotides not matched to a gene: 6. CDR1 is SNHLY, CDR2 FYNNEI, per germline. As DNA, the CDR3 is TGTGCCAGCAGTCGGACTAGCGGCCACCACGAGCAGTACTTC. This codes for CASSRTSGHHEQYF.

CDR3 residues: CASSLTERPGNTIYF. CDR3 bases: TGTGCCAGCAGCTTAACAGAGAGACCTGGAAACACCATATATTTT. The chain combines TRBV11-1 with TRBJ1-3; D uncertain. The V end lost 2 bases, the J end lost 2 bases, and 10 bases lay between the germline ends. This CDR3 has 15 amino acids. Germline values: CDR1 SGHAT, CDR2 FQDESV (reference sequence).

This sequence joins TRBV6-5 and TRBJ1-5, with unresolved D. Germline V gene lookup returns CDR1 MNHEY and CDR2 SVGAGI. There are 15 residues in the CDR3. V gave up 6 bases and J gave up 1 base, with 13 bases separating them. CDR3 amino acids: CASSPLERSNQPQHF. Written as DNA, the CDR3 is TGTGCCAGCAGCCCCCTCGAGAGGAGCAATCAGCCCCAGCATTTT.

This clone has a handful of counts. J is TRBJ2-1 and V is TRBV4-2; D possibly corresponds to TRBD2 (6 bases). The CDR3 covers 16 residues. V was trimmed by 0 bases and J by 4 bases, leaving 13 bases between them. Germline V lookup: CDR1 LGHNA, CDR2 YNFKEQ. The CDR3 protein is CASSQEWAGLYNEQFF. CDR3 DNA sequence: TGTGCCAGCAGCCAAGAATGGGCGGGATTGTACAATGAGCAGTTCTTC.

The chain joins TRBV29-1 to TRBJ2-6; D unclear. V was shortened by 4 bases and J by 1 base, with 5 bases between the two germline ends. The germline CDR1 and CDR2 sequences are SQVTM and ANQGSEA. This CDR3 comprises 13 residues. CDR3 sequence (DNA): TGCAGCGTTGCAGTATCTGGGGCCAACGTCCTGACTTTC. Encoded protein: CSVAVSGANVLTF.

The chain employs TRBV9 and TRBJ1-6; D is perhaps TRBD1 (5 bases). The V end was cut by 0 bases, the J end by 4 bases, with 5 bases between. The CDR3 runs 14 residues. Germline CDR1 reads SGDLS; CDR2 reads YYNGEE. DNA for the CDR3: TGTGCCAGCAGCGTAGAGGGGTATAATTCACCCCTCCACTTT. As protein: CASSVEGYNSPLHF.

In this sample, this clone turned up a few times. The rearrangement links TRBV5-4 to TRBJ2-1; 14 bases map to TRBD2. Trimming took 4 bases from V and 8 from J; bases not matched to a gene: 8. Germline V gene lookup returns CDR1 SGHNT and CDR2 YYREEE (reference sequence). This CDR3 comprises 16 residues. CDR3 nucleotide sequence: TGTGCCAGCAGCGCCGGGACTAGCGGGAGTTTCGATGAGCAGTTCTTC. Residues: CASSAGTSGSFDEQFF.

This clone was seen more than once but under ten times. The chain links TRBV19 to TRBJ1-6; D may be TRBD1 (5 bases). Germline-derived CDR1 and CDR2 are LNHDA and SQIVND (reference sequence). This CDR3 comprises 14 residues. Trimming shortened V by 3 bases and J by 6 bases, and 9 bases separated the two germline ends. The CDR3: CASSMGGFNSPLHF. CDR3 nucleotide sequence: TGTGCCAGTAGTATGGGGGGGTTTAATTCACCCCTCCACTTT.

This clone was counted only a few times. This CDR3 is CASSLSPPGGHSSGANVLTF. CDR3 DNA: TGTGCCAGCAGTTTATCCCCCCCAGGGGGACACAGCTCTGGGGCCAACGTCCTGACTTTC. This chain uses TRBV27 with TRBJ2-6; 7 bases are shared with TRBD1. Germline CDR1 and CDR2: MNHEY and SMNVEV (reference sequence). After removal of 0 bases from V and 0 bases from J, the junction contained 11 bases not matched to a gene. This CDR3 has 20 amino acids.

This sequence joins TRBV28 and TRBJ1-5, with D perhaps TRBD1 (6 bases). V was clipped by 7 bases and J by 2 bases, with 15 bases between them. Germline V CDR1 and CDR2: MDHEN, SYDVKM. This CDR3 spans 15 amino acids. The CDR3 DNA reads as TGTGCCAGCACCCTCCGAGGGGGGGGCAATCAGCCCCAGCATTTT. It yields the protein CASTLRGGGNQPQHF.

This sequence joins TRBV5-6 and TRBJ1-2; no definite D call. V was shortened by 1 base and J by 2 bases, with 6 bases between the two germline ends. The CDR3 consists of 13 residues. Germline V gives CDR1 SGHDT, CDR2 YYEEEE. In DNA, the CDR3 is TGTGCCAGCAGCTTGAGTCAGAACTATGGCTACACCTTC. Residues: CASSLSQNYGYTF.

The chain links TRBV19 to TRBJ2-1, with 11 bases that match TRBD2. Germline V CDR1 and CDR2: LNHDA, SQIVND (reference sequence). After removal of 1 base from V and 4 bases from J, the junction contained 3 bases not matched to a gene. The CDR3 totals 16 residues. In nucleotides, the CDR3 is TGTGCCAGTAGTATAGTGGGGACTAGCGGATACAATGAGCAGTTCTTC. This sequence encodes CASSIVGTSGYNEQFF.

DNA for the CDR3: TGTGCCAGCAGCTTATCATCAACGGGGGCCTACAATGAGCAGTTCTTC. This codes for CASSLSSTGAYNEQFF. This chain joins TRBV7-3 and TRBJ2-1, with D possibly TRBD2 on 6 matching bases. This CDR3 is 16 amino acids long. Germline-derived CDR1 and CDR2 are SGHTA and FQGTGA. The germline V and J ends were trimmed by 2 bases and 2 bases, with 13 bases remaining between them.